Shown below are 26 T cell receptor beta chains from a single sample sequenced in a study of CD8 T cells in ankylosing spondylitis. Using its own MiXCR run on the 5' RACE reads, TCRdb lists one record per CDR3 protein. The data hold tens of thousands of distinct CDR3 sequences, with about 10% observed a single time. Sample: blood, either unsorted or a sorted T cell fraction (not recorded which). The receptors were gathered from a male donor with ankylosing spondylitis or in good health (not recorded which).

This clonotype was counted at least ten times. CDR3 in DNA: TGCAGTGCTTGGCGCGGACCTTCTGGAAACACCATATATTTT. Amino acid sequence: CSAWRGPSGNTIYF. J is TRBJ1-3 and V is TRBV20-1, with D unclear. Germline assignment: CDR1 DFQATT and CDR2 SNEGSKA (reference sequence). V lost 5 bases to trimming and J lost 1 base, with 12 bases between them. The CDR3 runs to 14 residues.

The sample holds many counts of this clonotype. The chain employs TRBV25-1 and TRBJ2-1, with D perhaps matching TRBD2 (5 bases). The V end lost 3 bases, the J end lost 1 base, and 10 bases lay between the germline ends. Germline V gene data show CDR1 as MGHDK and CDR2 as SYGVNS. The CDR3 totals 15 residues. CDR3 coding DNA: TGTGCCAGCAGTGATTGGGAGCGGTCCTACAATGAGCAGTTCTTC. This sequence encodes CASSDWERSYNEQFF.

The sample holds many counts of this clonotype. The chain carries TRBV12-3 or TRBV12-4 and TRBJ2-2, with D unresolved. V was clipped by 6 bases and J by 1 base, with 9 bases between them. The CDR3 is made up of 14 amino acids. CDR3 bases: TGTGCCAGCAGCCCCAACTTGAACACCGGGGAGCTGTTTTTT. Translating gives CASSPNLNTGELFF.

This clonotype was recorded at least ten times. The chain uses TRBV2 and TRBJ1-2; TRBD1 aligns across 11 bases. The germline V gene encodes CDR1 SNHLY and CDR2 FYNNEI. Trimming took 6 bases from V and 1 from J; bases not matched to a gene: 7. This CDR3 is 16 amino acids long. This CDR3 reads CASSAIGTGGNYGYTF. The CDR3 DNA is TGTGCCAGCAGCGCAATCGGGACAGGGGGTAACTATGGCTACACCTTC.

This clonotype was detected ten times or more. The genes are TRBV7-8 and TRBJ2-3, with a weak D call TRBD1 (5 bases). With 5 bases removed from V and 0 bases from J, the gap between germline ends came to 9 bases. From germline, CDR1 is SGHVS and CDR2 FQNEAQ. The CDR3 runs to 14 residues. Written as DNA, the CDR3 is TGTGCCAGCAGCCAGGGCGTGAGCACAGATACGCAGTATTTT. This gives the protein CASSQGVSTDTQYF.

This clonotype was observed a few times. The chain uses TRBV6-5 and TRBJ1-2; D uncertain. V shed 2 bases and J shed 8 bases, with 21 bases lying between them. Germline assignment: CDR1 MNHEY and CDR2 SVGAGI. There are 16 residues in the CDR3. As DNA, the CDR3 is TGTGCCAGCAGTTACGCCCCTTCTAAGCCCACCGCGGGCTACACCTTC. This sequence encodes CASSYAPSKPTAGYTF.

V is TRBV18 and J is TRBJ2-5; 13 positions match TRBD2. Germline V gene lookup returns CDR1 KGHSH and CDR2 LQKENI. Losses at the gene ends were 9 bases for V and 2 bases for J; bases not matched to a gene: 15. The CDR3 extends over 18 amino acids. The CDR3 DNA is TGTGCCAGTCCCCCCCAGATGGGACTAGCGGGGTTACAAGAGACCCAGTACTTC. Encoded protein: CASPPQMGLAGLQETQYF.

This clonotype was detected many times. The chain carries TRBV5-1 and TRBJ1-1, with D possibly TRBD1 on 5 matching bases. CDR1 is SGHRS and CDR2 is YFSETQ in the germline V gene. The CDR3 extends over 14 amino acids. V was pared by 4 bases and J by 0 bases, with 10 bases between. The CDR3 sequence is CASSLRDVNTEAFF. DNA of the CDR3: TGCGCCAGCAGCCTCCGGGACGTGAACACTGAAGCTTTCTTT. Looking up the rest from reference TRBV5-1 and TRBJ1-1 gives the full variable domain: KAGVTQTPRYLIKTRGQQVTLSCSPISGHRSVSWYQQTPGQGLQFLFEYFSETQRNKGNFPGRFSGRQFSNSRSEMNVSTLELGDSALYLCASSLRDVNTEAFFGQGTRLTVV.

This clonotype was observed a handful of times. This rearrangement joins TRBV19 to TRBJ2-1; 9 bases fit TRBD2. The CDR3 is 20 amino acids. J lost 3 bases, V lost 3 bases, and 18 bases had no gene match. Germline V CDR1 and CDR2: LNHDA, SQIVND (reference sequence). This CDR3 reads CASSIAFARASGKLYNEQFF. CDR3 in DNA: TGTGCCAGTAGTATCGCCTTTGCTAGGGCTAGCGGGAAACTCTACAATGAGCAGTTCTTC.

This clonotype appeared many times. This chain joins TRBV3-1 and TRBJ2-2; D not resolved. The V gene lost 4 bases and the J gene lost 6 bases, with 9 bases spanning the gap. The CDR3 spans 13 residues. Looked up from germline, CDR1 is LGHDT and CDR2 is YNNKEL (reference sequence). The CDR3, as DNA: TGTGCCAGCAGCCCTCGACACTCCGGGGAGCTGTTTTTT. The encoded protein is CASSPRHSGELFF.

There are many counts of this clonotype. This chain links TRBV7-8 with TRBJ1-5; possible D gene TRBD1, 5 bases. Per the germline V gene, CDR1 is SGHVS and CDR2 is FQNEAQ. The V end was cut by 1 base, the J end by 6 bases, with 13 bases between. CDR3 length: 15 residues. This CDR3 reads CASSLEQGFGQPQHF. CDR3 coding DNA: TGTGCCAGCAGCTTAGAGCAGGGATTCGGTCAGCCCCAGCATTTT.

This clonotype is medium-sized (0.01 to 0.1%) within its sample. The chain is built from TRBV28 and TRBJ2-3; unclear D gene. Per the germline V gene, CDR1 is MDHEN and CDR2 is SYDVKM. V was clipped by 7 bases and J by 0 bases, with 11 bases between them. There are 14 residues in the CDR3. The CDR3 loop is CASNSPTSTDTQYF. CDR3 in DNA: TGTGCCAGCAATAGCCCTACTAGCACAGATACGCAGTATTTT.

This clonotype was observed at least ten times. The V gene is TRBV12-3 or TRBV12-4, the J gene TRBJ1-5; no clear D. The CDR3 length is 14 residues. V lost 3 bases, J lost 3 bases, and 9 bases lay in between. As DNA, the CDR3 is TGTGCCAGCAGTTTCGGCGGTCTCAATCAGCCCCAGCATTTT. Its protein is CASSFGGLNQPQHF.

This clonotype was recorded many times. DNA of the CDR3: TGCGCCAGCAGCACGCTAGCGGGGGGAGACGGGGCAGATACGCAGTATTTT. Its protein is CASSTLAGGDGADTQYF. J is TRBJ2-3 and V is TRBV5-1, with 11 bases identical to TRBD2. This CDR3 has 17 residues. V lost 4 bases to trimming and J lost 4 bases; unmatched junction nucleotides: 11. Germline CDR1 SGHRS, CDR2 YFSETQ.

The J gene is TRBJ2-5, the V gene TRBV29-1; D call uncertain. Germline lookup yields CDR1 SQVTM and CDR2 ANQGSEA. This CDR3 spans 15 amino acids. Trimming took 7 bases from V and 0 from J, leaving 18 bases between them. CDR3 nucleotides: TGCAGCGGGGAACGGATAGGGTTGTACCAAGAGACCCAGTACTTC. Translated, it gives CSGERIGLYQETQYF.

In DNA form, the CDR3 reads TGTGCCAGCACCGAGTTTATGTATGCGACCGTGCGACAGGGGGAACGGAACTATGGCTACACCTTC. Amino acid sequence: CASTEFMYATVRQGERNYGYTF. The chain couples TRBV6-2 or TRBV6-3 to TRBJ1-2; 9 nucleotides line up with TRBD1. CDR1 is MNHEY and CDR2 is SVGEGT in the germline V gene. The CDR3 is made up of 22 amino acids. With 7 bases clipped from V and 2 bases from J, the junction kept 29 bases outside the gene matches.

This clonotype has a count of ten or more. The rearrangement links TRBV3-1 to TRBJ2-1; D gene uncertain. Trimming pared 3 bases from V and 7 bases from J, leaving 4 bases between. CDR1 LGHDT and CDR2 YNNKEL come from the germline V gene (reference sequence). The CDR3 extends over 11 amino acids. The CDR3 nucleotides read TGTGCCAGCAGCCAGAAGAATGAGCAGTTCTTC. Encoded protein: CASSQKNEQFF.

The chain couples TRBV7-8 to TRBJ2-7, with D tentatively TRBD1 (5 bases). The V gene lost 1 base and the J gene lost 7 bases, with 14 bases spanning the gap. The CDR3 is 14 amino acids. Germline lookup yields CDR1 SGHVS and CDR2 FQNEAQ. The CDR3 DNA follows: TGTGCCAGCAGCTTAGTGGGGCCAGGGCCGGAGCAGTACTTC. It encodes CASSLVGPGPEQYF.

This clonotype was seen at least ten times. J is TRBJ2-2 and V is TRBV12-3 or TRBV12-4, with 9 bases identical to TRBD2. CDR3 length: 17 residues. J lost 2 bases, V lost 2 bases, and 6 bases had no gene match. In nucleotides, the CDR3 is TGTGCCAGCAGTTTACGTACTAGCGGGTTTAACACCGGGGAGCTGTTTTTT. As protein: CASSLRTSGFNTGELFF.

This chain joins TRBV6-1 and TRBJ2-2, with D perhaps TRBD1 (6 bases). Trimming shortened V by 7 bases and J by 2 bases, and 14 bases separated the two germline ends. The CDR3 extends over 15 amino acids. Germline values: CDR1 MNHNS, CDR2 SASEGT. This CDR3 is CASTLTGDNTGELFF. CDR3 bases: TGTGCCAGCACCTTGACAGGCGATAACACCGGGGAGCTGTTTTTT.

The table lists this clonotype with many counts. The V gene is TRBV5-5, the J gene TRBJ1-1; D gene uncertain. V was pared by 7 bases and J by 1 base, with 11 bases between. This CDR3 is 13 amino acids long. CDR1 SGHKS and CDR2 YYEKEE come from the germline V gene (reference sequence). CDR3 residues: CASVFQENTEAFF. The CDR3 DNA follows: TGTGCCAGCGTATTCCAGGAGAACACTGAAGCTTTCTTT.

This sequence joins TRBV20-1 and TRBJ2-1, with 9 positions matching TRBD1. Germline V gene lookup returns CDR1 DFQATT and CDR2 SNEGSKA (reference sequence). The junction had 9 bases not matched to a gene; V was cut back by 4 bases and J by 8 bases. The CDR3 is 14 amino acids. The CDR3 DNA sequence: TGCAGTGCTACCAAGGGACAGGGTGTCGATGAGCAGTTCTTC. Translated, it gives CSATKGQGVDEQFF.

This clonotype occurred many times. The rearrangement joins TRBV5-1 to TRBJ2-1; TRBD2 matches 15 bases. Germline lookup yields CDR1 SGHRS and CDR2 YFSETQ. V lost 4 bases, J lost 7 bases, and 12 bases stayed unmatched. The CDR3 consists of 18 residues. CDR3 residues: CASSLGTSGGLALNEQFF. For the CDR3, the DNA is TGCGCCAGCAGCCTCGGGACTAGCGGGGGGCTGGCTTTAAATGAGCAGTTCTTC.

This clonotype was observed a few times. The chain links TRBV7-2 to TRBJ1-2, with unresolved D. Trimming removed 4 bases from V and 4 bases from J, with 13 bases in between. Germline-derived CDR1 and CDR2 are SGHTA and FQGNSA. This CDR3 is 14 amino acids long. CDR3 in amino acids: CASSSRPETYGYTF. The CDR3 nucleotides read TGTGCCAGCAGCTCCCGTCCAGAGACCTATGGCTACACCTTC. The full variable domain, with the rest looked up from reference TRBV7-2 and TRBJ1-2, is GAGVSQSPSNKVTEKGKDVELRCDPISGHTALYWYRQSLGQGLEFLIYFQGNSAPDKSGLPSDRFSAERTGGSVSTLTIQRTQQEDSAVYLCASSSRPETYGYTFGSGTRLTVV.

J is TRBJ2-6 and V is TRBV9, with a weak D call TRBD1 (5 bases). The germline gives CDR1 SGDLS, CDR2 YYNGEE. The CDR3 totals 16 residues. V lost 0 bases and J 0 bases, leaving 7 bases between the germline ends. The CDR3 loop reads CASSVGTNSGANVLTF. As DNA, the CDR3 is TGTGCCAGCAGCGTAGGGACAAACTCTGGGGCCAACGTCCTGACTTTC.

This clonotype was counted between two and nine times. The genes are TRBV11-2 and TRBJ1-5; the D is unclear. Per the germline V gene, CDR1 is SGHAT and CDR2 is FQNNGV. CDR3 length: 15 residues. V was clipped by 7 bases and J by 2 bases, with 15 bases between them. This CDR3 reads CASTKGTVGNQPQHF. The CDR3 bases are TGTGCCAGCACTAAAGGCACGGTAGGCAATCAGCCCCAGCATTTT.